The 13 T cell receptor beta chains listed next were all sequenced from one sample in a study of blood T cells in healthy people across ages. A second PCR, run for roughly 7 to 11 cycles, used a sample-barcoded 5' primer plus a J-beta primer mix. TCRdb reprocessed the 5' RACE reads via MiXCR and lists one record per CDR3 protein. The data contain about 570,000 distinct CDR3 sequences, 25% to 30% of them singletons. Sequenced input: blood. These receptors all stem from a woman in her sixties or seventies in good health.

The chain couples TRBV28 to TRBJ2-5; TRBD1 might be the D (5 bases). Trimming stripped 6 bases from V and 5 bases from J, with 19 bases between. CDR1 is MDHEN and CDR2 is SYDVKM in the germline V gene. The CDR3 totals 15 residues. The CDR3 region has the DNA TGTGCCAGCAGCGAAATAAGGGTGGGGCCGGAGACCCAGTACTTC. It translates to CASSEIRVGPETQYF.

This clonotype was seen a few times. The chain recombines TRBV7-9 with TRBJ1-1; possibly TRBD1 for D (5 bases). The CDR3 is 13 residues long. CDR1 is SEHNR, CDR2 FQNEAQ, per germline (reference sequence). V lost 5 bases and J lost 6, with 13 bases in between. This CDR3 reads CASSPTVYAEAFF. For the CDR3, the DNA is TGTGCCAGCAGCCCGACAGTTTATGCTGAAGCTTTCTTT.

This clonotype was found a few times. This rearrangement joins TRBV18 to TRBJ1-2, with 8 bases that match TRBD1. Germline-derived CDR1 and CDR2 are KGHSH and LQKENI. V shed 5 bases and J 7 bases; nucleotides not matched to a gene: 6. This CDR3 is built from 13 residues. The CDR3 bases are TGTGCCAGCTCATATCAGGGGGCGCGTGGCTACACCTTC. This sequence encodes CASSYQGARGYTF.

The chain is built from TRBV12-3 or TRBV12-4 and TRBJ2-5; D may be TRBD1 or TRBD2 (6 bases each). Deletions cut 6 bases from V and 1 base from J, with 15 bases between. CDR3 length: 15 amino acids. CDR3 amino acids: CASRPGGLIQETQYF. DNA for the CDR3: TGTGCCAGCAGGCCCGGGGGCCTAATCCAAGAGACCCAGTACTTC.

The chain employs TRBV2 and TRBJ2-5; possible D gene TRBD2, 6 bases. The tail of the sequence fits TRBJ2-1 better, so the J call may be wrong. Germline values: CDR1 SNHLY, CDR2 FYNNEI. The CDR3 has 15 residues. CDR3 DNA sequence: TGTGCCAGCAGTGAAAGACTAGAATTCGACAATGAGCAGTTCTTC. Translating gives CASSERLEFDNEQFF.

This clonotype has a handful of counts. This chain links TRBV7-8 with TRBJ1-1; possibly TRBD1 for D (5 bases). V dropped 7 bases and J dropped 1 base, with 10 bases sitting between them. The CDR3 runs 13 residues. Looked up from germline, CDR1 is SGHVS and CDR2 is FQNEAQ. The CDR3 loop reads CASNPGGNTEAFF. CDR3 DNA sequence: TGTGCCAGCAACCCGGGGGGGAACACTGAAGCTTTCTTT. The full variable domain, completed using reference TRBV7-8 and TRBJ1-1, is GAGVSQSPRYKVAKRGQDVALRCDPISGHVSLFWYQQALGQGPEFLTYFQNEAQLDKSGLPSDRFFAERPEGSVSTLKIQRTQQEDSAVYLCASNPGGNTEAFFGQGTRLTVV.

This clonotype was found a few times. This chain joins TRBV29-1 and TRBJ1-2; D unresolved. The CDR3 consists of 13 residues. From germline, CDR1 is SQVTM and CDR2 ANQGSEA. Deletions cut 2 bases from V and 6 bases from J, with 13 bases between. CDR3 in amino acids: CSVEHRYRHGYTF. In DNA form, the CDR3 reads TGCAGCGTTGAACACAGATACCGCCATGGCTACACCTTC.

V usage is TRBV6-6 and J usage is TRBJ1-6; weak D call: TRBD1 (5 bases). The germline gives CDR1 MNHNY, CDR2 SVGAGI (reference sequence). Trimming removed 6 bases at V and 8 bases at J, with 8 bases between. The CDR3 totals 12 residues. The CDR3 DNA follows: TGTGCCAGCAGGTTCAGGGATTCACCCCTCCACTTT. Residues: CASRFRDSPLHF.

This clonotype was counted only a few times. This chain uses TRBV9 with TRBJ2-5; D is perhaps TRBD2 (6 bases). The J call may be incorrect, as the DNA end agrees better with TRBJ2-7. This CDR3 spans 15 amino acids. Germline V gives CDR1 SGDLS, CDR2 YYNGEE. CDR3 sequence (DNA): TGTGCCAGCAGCGTAGGAGTGGGGGAGGACTACGAGCAGTACTTC. Its protein product is CASSVGVGEDYEQYF.

In this sample, this clonotype turned up a few times. The chain uses TRBV2 and TRBJ2-7; TRBD2 agrees at 14 bases. V lost 6 bases to trimming and J lost 5 bases; unmatched junction nucleotides: 6. The CDR3 runs 15 residues. Germline values: CDR1 SNHLY, CDR2 FYNNEI. This CDR3 is CASSMQGLAGDEQYF. Here the CDR3 DNA reads TGTGCCAGCAGCATGCAGGGACTAGCGGGGGACGAGCAGTACTTC.

The V call is TRBV7-2, the J call TRBJ2-7; 7 bases fit TRBD1. The length of the CDR3 is 12 residues. Trimming cost V 8 bases and J 5 bases; bases outside gene matches: 6. The germline V gene encodes CDR1 SGHTA and CDR2 FQGNSA. CDR3 protein: CASAQGIDEQYF. The DNA of the CDR3 is TGTGCCAGCGCACAGGGGATCGACGAGCAGTACTTC.

The table lists this clonotype with a few counts. The gene calls are TRBV20-1 and TRBJ2-5; a weak D match, TRBD1 (6 bases). Per the germline V gene, CDR1 is DFQATT and CDR2 is SNEGSKA (reference sequence). CDR3 length equals 14 residues. V was cut by 8 bases and J by 4 bases, with 20 bases left in between. CDR3 sequence reads: CSTVPKGVRETQYF. The CDR3 coding sequence is TGCAGTACCGTGCCAAAGGGGGTACGAGAGACCCAGTACTTC.

In regard to this clonotype: A much larger clone lies a single base off, so this may be a read error. The genes are TRBV5-1 and TRBJ2-1; 13 bases fit TRBD2. The J call is uncertain, as TRBJ2-7 better fits the DNA end. The CDR3 length is 15 residues. Germline lookup yields CDR1 SGHRS and CDR2 YFSETQ. The CDR3 DNA reads as TGCGCCAGCAGCCCGGGGACTAGCGGGGACGGAGAGCAGTACTTC. Translating gives CASSPGTSGDGEQYF.